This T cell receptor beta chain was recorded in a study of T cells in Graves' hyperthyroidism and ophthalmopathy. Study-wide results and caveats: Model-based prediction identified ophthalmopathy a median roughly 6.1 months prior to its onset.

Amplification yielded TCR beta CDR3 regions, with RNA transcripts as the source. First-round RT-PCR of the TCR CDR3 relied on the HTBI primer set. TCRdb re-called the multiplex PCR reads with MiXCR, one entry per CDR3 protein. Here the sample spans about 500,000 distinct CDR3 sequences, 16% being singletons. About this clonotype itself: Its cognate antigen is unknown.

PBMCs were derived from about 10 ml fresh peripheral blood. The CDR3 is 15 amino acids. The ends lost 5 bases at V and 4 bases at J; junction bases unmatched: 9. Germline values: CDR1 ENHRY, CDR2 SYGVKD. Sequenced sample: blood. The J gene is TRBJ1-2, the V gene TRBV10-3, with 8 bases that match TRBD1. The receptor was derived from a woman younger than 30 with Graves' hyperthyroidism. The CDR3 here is CAISITGGEGYGYTF. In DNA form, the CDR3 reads TGTGCCATCAGTATAACAGGGGGAGAAGGCTATGGCTACACCTTC.